This record looks at one TCR beta chain sequence and its context. Its antigen specificity is not known. Within one base of it there is no much larger clone, and no base qualities were kept. This same CDR3 is encoded by further DNA sequences in the sample. This sample stems from a study of shared clonotypes between healthy human individuals (dated by TCRdb to 2020 to 2022). About the full investigation: A couple of women and a few men aged 18 to 49 years were included in the cohort. Per donor, three plates each were used for CD4 naive and CD4 memory, two for CD8 naive, and one for CD8 memory. Blood TCR repertoires of five healthy adults were deeply sequenced to estimate repertoire size and the extent of clonotype sharing between individuals. Different laboratories and diverse techniques were used to prepare libraries and sequence TCR repertoires, to increase sequencing depth and limit assay-specific biases. Each donor's leukapheresis produced roughly between roughly 0.85 and 10 billion PBMCs. The full study reports these points: When a handful of donors were compared, the shared fraction of clonotypes was about 5% for naive CD4, 3.5% to 4% for naive CD8, more than 2% for memory CD4, and 0.3% to 0.5% for memory CD8. Compared with non-shared clonotypes, the clonotypes found in all four sorted-subset donors had higher generation probabilities. Sampling was limited to blood, and TCR repertoires in tissue likely differ from TCR repertoires in blood. Naive subsets generally had larger estimated clonotype richness than memory subsets did. Pairwise subsampling led to the expectation that sequencing depth would affect the degree of clonotype sharing among donors. Rarefaction of sorted-subset datasets indicated incomplete sequencing despite the large sequencing depth. The genetic and exposure-history diversity represented was limited by the small number of donors.

Donors were healthy HIV-negative adults with no recently reported acute infections or vaccinations. Only Caucasian adults living in Nashville, Tennessee, USA were represented among the donors. CD4+ T cells were enriched by magnetic negative selection; naive cells were then positively selected on CD45RA, and the negative fraction formed the memory subset. Blood was collected by leukapheresis, and PBMCs were isolated by Ficoll-Histopaque density gradient centrifugation and then cryopreserved in liquid nitrogen vapor phase. Analytical flow cytometry was used to check the purity and quantity of each magnetically sorted T cell population. Genomic DNA was isolated from every sorted fraction and measured by UV absorbance on a Nanodrop 2000c. Using the deep immunoSEQ assay, multiplex PCR amplified TCR CDR3 regions from genomic DNA. Extracted genomic DNA from each cell subset was distributed evenly across all wells of several immunoSEQ 96-well plates, and each plate was treated as a replicate. For sorted subsets, approximately 200 ng of genomic DNA, equivalent to some 30,000 T cell genomes, went into each replicate PCR. Purified libraries were quantified with a Qubit 3.0 fluorometer, sized on a Bioanalyzer 2100, and re-quantified with the KAPA Library Quantification kit. Every immunoSEQ 96-well plate was sequenced on a separate single-read 150-cycle Illumina NextSeq 550 flow cell. The study's own analysis went as follows. Because the immunoSEQ output included only junctional sequences and no quality scores, the filtering could not be the same as the filtering used for full-length reads. Sequences were annotated with PyIR, a Python wrapper for IgBLAST v1.9, and V/J genes and CDR3 were assigned using IMGT germline references. Any read was removed if the V/J assignment was weak (E-value above 1e-6), the CDR3 was missing, or the read contained stop codons, out-of-frame junctions, or ambiguous translated residues. V3J clonotypes were defined as sequences sharing the same inferred V gene, J gene, and CDR3 amino acid sequence. Percentage overlap between repertoires was calculated by dividing the number of shared unique clonotypes by the size of the smaller repertoire. Richness of each repertoire was evaluated using RTK rarefaction, the Chao1 estimator, and Recon v2.1 estimates of unobserved clonotypes. OLGA was used to compute generation probabilities for all TCRbeta clonotypes that the gDNA method yielded from a handful of donors. Imported from immuneACCESS, the table was reduced by TCRdb to in-frame sequences with V and J called. These copies leave out some clones; in studies compared against another copy, an unresolved V gene accounts for under half, and the cause of the remainder is not known. Clone size and the V and J calls come from that table; the DNA yielded D and trimming. The sample has about 2.5 million clones on record, less than 95% of them singletons. 0.37% of the sample goes to the ten largest clones.

CDR3 length: 15 amino acids, cysteine to phenylalanine. The DNA shown is the 45-base CDR3, in frame from base 1. Via the germline V gene, CDR1 is MDHEN and CDR2 SYDVKM. At the junction V is shortened by 1 base and J by 8 bases; bases outside the gene matches: 6. The chain is made from TRBV28 and TRBJ1-4, with 8 middle bases fitting TRBD1. The sequenced sample consisted of naive CD4+ T cells from PBMCs. What this sample's cell subset or site label stands for: CD45RA+ positively selected. The clonotype originates from a man younger than 35 in good health. Some clones in this sample may be carry-over from other donors' samples. This receptor has the CDR3 CASSLSDRGREKLFF. The nucleotide sequence reads TGTGCCAGCAGTTTATCAGACAGGGGCAGGGAAAAACTGTTTTTT.